These 2 T cell receptor beta chains were all obtained from the same sample, sequenced in a study of blood T cell repertoires in COVID-19. Assay: immunoSEQ multiplex PCR; the TCRdb copy retains only in-frame clones and omits some. The table lists around 250,000 clones, about 87% of them singletons. Sequencing used peripheral blood. The receptors originated from a human donor in a cohort sampled during active COVID-19.

As to this clone: The junction and the germline gene differ at one end; a read error may be behind it. The chain joins TRBV11-2 to TRBJ1-2; D perhaps matches TRBD1 (6 bases). Germline V CDR1 and CDR2: SGHAT, FQNNGV. The CDR3 consists of 14 residues. CDR3 DNA sequence: TGTGCCAGCAGATTAGGGGGGGTTAAGGGTGGCTACACCTTC. Amino acid sequence: CASRLGGVKGGYTF.

The chain uses TRBV7-9 and TRBJ2-2; tentative D call: TRBD1 (6 bases). V was shortened by 2 bases and J by 6 bases, with 10 bases between the two germline ends. This CDR3 region has 14 residues. Germline CDR1 and CDR2: SEHNR and FQNEAQ (reference sequence). CDR3 in amino acids: CASSLNAGAGELFF. CDR3 bases: TGTGCCAGCAGCTTAAATGCAGGGGCCGGGGAGCTGTTTTTT.